The rows below give T cell receptor beta chains drawn from one sample of a study of T cells in Graves' hyperthyroidism and ophthalmopathy. TCRdb ran MiXCR on the multiplex PCR reads and lists one entry per CDR3 protein. Of about 510,000 distinct CDR3 sequences listed, 12% to 15% were seen once; the top ten hold 14%. The sample consisted of blood. These receptors came from a woman in her thirties or forties with Graves' hyperthyroidism. Each CDR3 is given with its conserved first and last residue. The D gene is left open where the match is weak. Rows may omit the clone size; those that give it use once, few, many or a size class.

J gene	D gene	clone size	V gene	CDR3 protein	CDR3 DNA
TRBJ2-7	TRBD1	many	TRBV30	CAWTLRGLGYEQYF	TGTGCCTGGACCCTCAGGGGGCTGGGGTACGAGCAGTACTTC
TRBJ2-3	TRBD2	NA	TRBV7-2	CASSWASGPLPTDTQYF	TGTGCCAGCAGCTGGGCTAGCGGGCCCCTTCCCACAGATACGCAGTATTTT
TRBJ2-7	TRBD2	NA	TRBV4-1	CASSQGTTSGIYEQYF	TGCGCCAGCAGCCAGGGCACGACTAGCGGGATCTACGAGCAGTACTTC
TRBJ2-5	NA	many	TRBV2	CASSEWGETQYF	TGTGCCAGCAGTGAATGGGGGGAGACCCAGTACTTC
TRBJ2-1	NA	many	TRBV2	CASSEGRSSYNEQFF	TGTGCCAGCAGTGAGGGACGGAGCTCCTACAATGAGCAGTTCTTC
TRBJ1-1	TRBD1	few	TRBV29-1	CSVKTGRNTEAFF	TGCAGCGTTAAGACAGGGCGAAACACTGAAGCTTTCTTT
TRBJ1-2	TRBD1	many	TRBV28	CASSQGDTWDYGYTF	TGTGCCAGCAGCCAGGGGGATACCTGGGACTATGGCTACACCTTC
TRBJ1-1	NA	NA	TRBV19	CASSSSEPRTLNTEAFF	TGTGCCAGTAGTTCCTCCGAGCCACGCACATTGAACACTGAAGCTTTCTTT
TRBJ2-7	NA	NA	TRBV14	CASRSEGSYEQYF	TGTGCCAGCCGGTCGGAGGGCTCCTACGAGCAGTACTTC
TRBJ1-2	NA	few	TRBV27	CASSGPGGHTF	TGTGCCAGCAGTGGACCCGGGGGCCACACCTTC
TRBJ1-2	NA	NA	TRBV6-1	CASSVDTDYGYTF	TGTGCCAGCAGTGTGGACACCGACTATGGCTACACCTTC
TRBJ1-4	NA	many	TRBV7-9	CASSLGEFEKLFF	TGTGCCAGCAGCTTAGGAGAATTTGAAAAACTGTTTTTT
TRBJ1-2	NA	many	TRBV12-3/TRBV12-4	CASSLVGERGYTF	TGTGCCAGCAGTTTGGTGGGGGAAAGGGGCTACACCTTC
TRBJ1-2	NA	many	TRBV28	CASSLEDQVNYGYTF	TGTGCCAGCAGTTTAGAGGACCAAGTTAACTATGGCTACACCTTC
TRBJ2-1	TRBD2	NA	TRBV27	CASSFSGGPGEQFF	TGTGCCAGCAGTTTCTCGGGAGGGCCGGGTGAGCAGTTCTTC
TRBJ1-2	NA	few	TRBV6-1	CASRESGVRYGYTF	TGTGCCAGCAGGGAGTCGGGGGTACGGTATGGCTACACCTTC
TRBJ2-2	NA	NA	TRBV10-2	CASVRQGYTGELFF	TGCGCCAGCGTTCGGCAGGGGTACACCGGGGAGCTGTTTTTT
TRBJ2-5	NA	NA	TRBV5-1	CASSLVGNQETQYF	TGCGCCAGCAGCTTGGTGGGGAACCAAGAGACCCAGTACTTC
TRBJ2-4	TRBD1	many	TRBV11-2	CASSLGRDRGGNRAIVKNIQYF	TGTGCCAGCAGCTTAGGGAGAGACAGGGGAGGAAACAGGGCCATAGTCAAAAACATTCAGTACTTC
TRBJ2-5	NA	many	TRBV28	CASSLWRDETQYF	TGTGCCAGCAGTTTATGGCGGGATGAGACCCAGTACTTC
TRBJ2-1	NA	many	TRBV2	CASRVGQSLRTRYNEQFF	TGTGCCAGCAGGGTCGGACAGTCCCTCCGGACGAGATACAATGAGCAGTTCTTC
TRBJ1-1	NA	many	TRBV6-5	CASSYSGENTEAFF	TGTGCCAGCAGTTACTCTGGGGAGAACACTGAAGCTTTCTTT
TRBJ2-1	TRBD2	many	TRBV7-8	CASTLTREDNEQFF	TGTGCCAGCACCTTAACCCGGGAGGACAATGAGCAGTTCTTC
TRBJ1-1	NA	many	TRBV10-3	CAISEDRNTEAFF	TGTGCCATCAGTGAGGACAGGAACACTGAAGCTTTCTTT
TRBJ1-5	NA	many	TRBV5-6	CASSGQGGQPQHF	TGTGCCAGCAGCGGGCAGGGAGGTCAGCCCCAGCATTTT
TRBJ1-4	NA	few	TRBV14	CASSQDVGEELFF	TGTGCCAGCAGCCAAGATGTCGGTGAAGAACTGTTTTTT
TRBJ2-5	NA	many	TRBV9	CASSVSTGQETQYF	TGTGCCAGCAGCGTAAGTACAGGACAAGAGACCCAGTACTTC
TRBJ2-7	NA	few	TRBV20-1	CSAATGKEEQYF	TGCAGTGCTGCGACCGGGAAAGAGGAGCAGTACTTC
TRBJ2-3	NA	many	TRBV7-9	CASRVRGGTDTQYF	TGTGCCAGCAGAGTCAGGGGAGGCACAGATACGCAGTATTTT
TRBJ1-2	NA	many	TRBV11-3	CASSRGGGPINYGYTF	TGTGCCAGCAGTAGGGGTGGAGGGCCGATTAACTATGGCTACACCTTC
TRBJ1-6	NA	few	TRBV6-1	CATASTGIDNSPLHF	TGTGCCACGGCGTCAACAGGGATTGATAATTCACCCCTCCACTTT
TRBJ1-4	TRBD1	NA	TRBV27	CASSFLTGQGAANEKLFF	TGTGCCAGCAGTTTTCTAACGGGACAGGGGGCGGCTAATGAAAAACTGTTTTTT
TRBJ1-1	NA	many	TRBV5-1	CASNSEGGAEAFF	TGCGCCAGCAACTCCGAGGGGGGTGCTGAAGCTTTCTTT
TRBJ2-2	NA	many	TRBV28	CASSNLGRFSGELFF	TGTGCCAGCAGTAACCTGGGGAGGTTCTCCGGGGAGCTGTTTTTT
TRBJ1-1	NA	many	TRBV5-1	CASSDRSPNTEAFF	TGCGCCAGCAGCGATAGAAGTCCGAACACTGAAGCTTTCTTT
TRBJ1-2	TRBD1	few	TRBV6-1	CASRPQAGTDYGYTF	TGTGCCAGCAGGCCCCAGGCGGGGACAGACTATGGCTACACCTTC
TRBJ2-1	NA	NA	TRBV5-1	CASRTASWEDDEQFF	TGCGCCAGCAGAACGGCTTCGTGGGAGGACGATGAGCAATTCTTC
TRBJ2-7	TRBD2	few	TRBV2	CASSERAGGLYEQYF	TGTGCCAGCAGTGAGAGAGCGGGAGGACTCTACGAGCAGTACTTC
TRBJ2-7	NA	few	TRBV25-1	CASSVGSGSYEQYF	TGTGCCAGCAGTGTAGGGTCAGGGTCCTACGAGCAGTACTTC
TRBJ1-2	NA	few	TRBV20-1	CSARTTIYGYTF	TGCAGTGCCAGGACAACCATCTATGGCTACACCTTC
TRBJ2-5	NA	NA	TRBV5-1	CASSLGLDETQYF	TGCGCCAGCAGCTTGGGACTAGACGAGACCCAGTACTTC
TRBJ1-1	TRBD1	few	TRBV6-1	CASSEVRQGRPEAFF	TGTGCCAGCAGTGAAGTCCGACAGGGAAGACCTGAAGCTTTCTTT
TRBJ2-3	TRBD1	many	TRBV20-1	CSAPGQAPTDTQYF	TGCAGTGCGCCAGGACAGGCTCCCACAGATACGCAGTATTTT
TRBJ1-5	TRBD1	many	TRBV28	CASSGTGTGGFNQPQHF	TGTGCCAGCAGCGGGACCGGGACAGGGGGGTTCAATCAGCCCCAGCATTTT
TRBJ2-6	NA	few	TRBV10-3	CAISDEGVSGANVLTF	TGTGCCATCAGTGATGAGGGGGTCTCTGGGGCCAACGTCCTGACTTTC
TRBJ2-7	TRBD1	many	TRBV2	CASRRQGIYEQYF	TGTGCCAGCAGACGACAGGGTATATACGAGCAGTACTTC
TRBJ2-1	NA	many	TRBV11-2	CASSLFLGNNEQFF	TGTGCCAGCAGCTTGTTTCTCGGGAACAATGAGCAGTTCTTC
TRBJ2-2	NA	few	TRBV2	CASILENTGELFF	TGTGCCAGCATCTTGGAGAACACCGGGGAGCTGTTTTTT
TRBJ2-7	TRBD2	NA	TRBV4-2	CASSQDRGGSSYEQYF	TGTGCCAGCAGCCAAGATCGGGGCGGGAGCTCCTACGAGCAGTACTTC
TRBJ2-1	TRBD2	many	TRBV6-2/TRBV6-3	CASSSRGTTNEQFF	TGTGCCAGCAGTTCCCGAGGGACTACCAATGAGCAGTTCTTC
TRBJ1-1	NA	many	TRBV6-1	CASSELVAAIKVAAFF	TGTGCCAGCAGTGAATTGGTCGCGGCAATCAAGGTGGCAGCTTTCTTT
TRBJ2-2	NA	NA	TRBV24-1	CATRSGAGGELFF	TGTGCCACCAGGTCGGGGGCTGGGGGGGAGCTGTTTTTT
TRBJ2-7	TRBD2	few	TRBV5-1	CASSLVTSGYYEQYF	TGCGCCAGCAGCTTGGTTACTAGCGGATACTACGAGCAGTACTTC
TRBJ2-3	TRBD2	many	TRBV28	CASKTSGDTQYF	TGTGCCAGCAAGACTAGCGGAGATACGCAGTATTTT
TRBJ2-7	TRBD1	few	TRBV6-1	CASSLLGQENYEQYF	TGTGCCAGCAGTCTTCTGGGACAGGAAAACTACGAGCAGTACTTC
TRBJ2-1	TRBD2	many	TRBV12-3/TRBV12-4	CASSPLAGGYNEQFF	TGTGCCAGCAGTCCACTAGCGGGAGGCTACAATGAGCAGTTCTTC